A selection of T cell receptor beta chains follows, all from one sample in a study of blood T cell repertoires in COVID-19. Profiled with immunoSEQ multiplex PCR; TCRdb holds only in-frame clones, not every one. Found here are about 140,000 clones, 70% to 90% of them singletons; the top ten hold around 8.2%. The material sequenced was peripheral blood. Every receptor here comes from a woman in her fifties or sixties with acute or convalescent COVID-19. Both conserved end residues are part of each CDR3. D genes are given only for firm matches. A row's size may be missing; if present it is once, few, many or a size class.

d_gene,j_gene,abundance,v_gene,CDR3aa,CDR3nt
TRBD1,TRBJ1-1,NA,TRBV11-3,CASSSTRSGTVNTEAFF,TGTGCCAGCAGCTCAACACGCTCCGGGACAGTGAACACTGAAGCTTTCTTT
TRBD1,TRBJ1-1,NA,TRBV10-3,CAAGQGADTEAFF,TGTGCCGCCGGACAGGGGGCGGACACTGAAGCTTTCTTT
TRBD1,TRBJ1-4,NA,TRBV19,CASSVTGGYGANEKLFF,TGTGCCAGTAGTGTGACAGGGGGCTATGGTGCTAATGAAAAACTGTTTTTT
TRBD2,TRBJ2-3,NA,TRBV24-1,CATSERASGGTDTQYF,TGTGCCACCAGTGAAAGGGCTAGCGGGGGCACAGATACGCAGTATTTT
TRBD1,TRBJ1-4,few,TRBV11-3,CASSLSGGFNEKLFF,TGTGCCAGCAGCTTATCAGGGGGCTTTAATGAAAAACTGTTTTTT
TRBD1,TRBJ1-5,few,TRBV4-1,CASSQSISGGWGNQPQHF,TGCGCCAGCAGCCAAAGTATTTCAGGGGGCTGGGGCAATCAGCCCCAGCATTTT
NA,TRBJ2-5,NA,TRBV28,CASSFYRLGAETQYF,TGTGCCAGCAGTTTCTACCGTCTGGGGGCGGAGACCCAGTACTTC
TRBD2,TRBJ2-7,NA,TRBV3-1/TRBV3-2,CASSQDPRRLAASYEQYF,TGTGCCAGCAGCCAAGATCCCCGCAGACTAGCGGCTTCCTACGAGCAGTACTTC
NA,TRBJ2-2,NA,TRBV5-5,CASSSLVSAGTGELFF,TGTGCCAGCAGTTCTCTTGTCAGTGCGGGGACCGGGGAGCTGTTTTTT
TRBD1,TRBJ1-2,NA,TRBV2,CASSEVRTGRKGYTF,TGTGCCAGCAGTGAGGTGAGGACAGGACGTAAAGGCTACACCTTC
TRBD2,TRBJ2-1,NA,TRBV7-9,CASSLVAGENEQFF,TGTGCCAGCAGCTTAGTAGCGGGGGAAAATGAGCAGTTCTTC
TRBD1,TRBJ2-7,NA,TRBV7-9,CASSSRTGIYEQYF,TGTGCCAGCAGCTCCCGGACAGGGATCTACGAGCAGTACTTC
NA,TRBJ1-1,NA,TRBV10-1,CASSAVEGTEAFF,TGCGCCAGCAGTGCCGTGGAGGGCACTGAAGCTTTCTTT
NA,TRBJ1-5,NA,TRBV27,CASSLREWQPQHF,TGTGCCAGCAGTTTGAGGGAGTGGCAGCCCCAGCATTTT
TRBD2,TRBJ2-7,NA,TRBV19,CASSPGLAGGSSYEQYF,TGTGCCAGTAGCCCGGGACTAGCGGGCGGGAGCTCCTACGAGCAGTACTTC
TRBD1,TRBJ1-2,once,TRBV28,CASRPGQGDYGYTF,TGTGCCAGCAGGCCTGGACAGGGGGACTATGGCTACACCTTC
NA,TRBJ1-1,NA,TRBV10-1,CASRGRGNTEAFF,TGCGCCAGCAGGGGCAGGGGGAACACTGAAGCTTTCTTT
TRBD1,TRBJ2-2,NA,TRBV27,CASSLSRTGIERTGELFF,TGTGCCAGCAGTTTATCCCGGACAGGGATTGAACGCACCGGGGAGCTGTTTTTT
TRBD1,TRBJ2-5,once,TRBV18,CASSRDRGKAQYF,TGTGCCAGCTCCAGGGACAGGGGAAAGGCCCAGTACTTC
TRBD2,TRBJ2-3,once,TRBV3-1/TRBV3-2,CASSQGGLAGGDTQYF,TGTGCCAGCAGCCAAGGGGGCCTAGCGGGGGGTGATACGCAGTATTTT
NA,TRBJ1-3,once,TRBV2,CASRYSLSGNTIYF,TGTGCCAGCAGATACAGTCTCTCTGGAAACACCATATATTTT
TRBD1,TRBJ1-4,NA,TRBV5-1,CASSSKGQGNEKLFF,TGCGCCAGCAGCTCGAAGGGACAGGGGAATGAAAAACTGTTTTTT
NA,TRBJ1-1,once,TRBV7-3,CASSPRGNTEAFF,TGTGCCAGCAGCCCCCGCGGGAACACTGAAGCTTTCTTT
NA,TRBJ2-1,NA,TRBV10-1,CASSPLGLAGEQFF,TGCGCCAGCAGCCCCTTAGGTCTGGCGGGTGAGCAGTTCTTC
NA,TRBJ2-5,NA,TRBV5-4,CASSLPLKTQYF,TGTGCCAGCAGCTTGCCCCTTAAGACCCAGTACTTC
NA,TRBJ1-6,NA,TRBV5-1,CASSFRDTGNSPLHF,TGCGCCAGCAGCTTCCGGGACACCGGTAATTCACCCCTCCACTTT
NA,TRBJ1-6,once,TRBV6-5,CASSRMAARNSPLHF,TGTGCCAGCAGTCGGATGGCAGCGAGGAATTCACCCCTCCACTTT
NA,TRBJ1-1,NA,TRBV28,CASSLLRNMNTEAFF,TGTGCCAGCAGCCTTCTCAGGAATATGAACACTGAAGCTTTCTTT
NA,TRBJ2-1,NA,TRBV6-2/TRBV6-3,CASSLVLLSYNEQFF,TGTGCCAGCAGTCTCGTCCTCCTCTCCTACAATGAGCAGTTCTTC
NA,TRBJ1-1,NA,TRBV7-9,CASSSSGIQNTEAFF,TGTGCCAGCAGCTCCTCAGGGATTCAGAACACTGAAGCTTTCTTT
NA,TRBJ1-2,NA,TRBV4-2,CASSQDTAVYGYTF,TGTGCCAGCAGCCAAGATACAGCAGTCTATGGCTACACCTTC
TRBD1,TRBJ1-6,NA,TRBV10-3,CAISESDRGHNSPLHF,TGTGCCATCAGTGAGTCGGACAGGGGCCATAATTCACCCCTCCACTTT
TRBD1,TRBJ1-4,NA,TRBV10-3,CAISGGQEAEEKLFF,TGTGCCATTTCAGGGGGACAGGAGGCCGAGGAAAAACTGTTTTTT
TRBD1,TRBJ2-7,few,TRBV7-9,CASSRQGEAYEQYF,TGTGCCAGCAGTAGGCAGGGGGAAGCCTACGAGCAGTACTTC
NA,TRBJ2-6,NA,TRBV3-1/TRBV3-2,CASSQDTPGSGANVLTF,TGTGCCAGCAGCCAAGACACCCCGGGCTCTGGGGCCAACGTCCTGACTTTC
NA,TRBJ2-3,NA,TRBV14,CASSQQGGGTDTQYF,TGTGCCAGCAGCCAGCAAGGGGGAGGCACAGATACGCAGTATTTT
NA,TRBJ2-7,NA,TRBV19,CASSIDPSVEQYF,TGTGCCAGTAGTATAGACCCGTCCGTCGAGCAGTACTTC
TRBD1,TRBJ2-2,NA,TRBV5-1,CASSGTGDTGELFF,TGCGCCAGCAGCGGGACAGGGGATACCGGGGAGCTGTTTTTT
NA,TRBJ1-5,NA,TRBV5-1,CASSFGDNQPQHF,TGCGCCAGCAGCTTCGGGGACAATCAGCCCCAGCATTTT
NA,TRBJ2-1,NA,TRBV7-9,CASSFRAGAFEQFF,TGTGCCAGCAGCTTCCGGGCGGGGGCTTTCGAGCAGTTCTTC
NA,TRBJ1-6,NA,TRBV30,CAWSVHGGNYNSPLHF,TGTGCCTGGAGTGTACACGGGGGGAATTATAATTCACCCCTCCACTTT
TRBD1,TRBJ1-4,NA,TRBV7-9,CASSDRQGAPEKLFF,TGTGCCAGCAGCGATAGACAGGGGGCGCCTGAAAAACTGTTTTTT
TRBD1,TRBJ1-6,NA,TRBV29-1,CSVRPTGGAPLHF,TGCAGCGTCCGCCCCACAGGGGGTGCACCCCTCCACTTT
NA,TRBJ1-2,NA,TRBV5-6,CASSPREGQFPNYGYTF,TGTGCCAGCAGCCCTAGGGAAGGACAGTTCCCTAACTATGGCTACACCTTC
NA,TRBJ2-3,NA,TRBV7-2,CASSLAQGPHRGTDTQYF,TGTGCCAGCAGCTTAGCTCAGGGACCCCACAGGGGCACAGATACGCAGTATTTT
TRBD2,TRBJ2-1,few,TRBV2,CASTSKGPRASGGADEQFF,TGTGCCAGCACCTCCAAAGGCCCCCGGGCGAGCGGGGGGGCCGATGAGCAGTTCTTC